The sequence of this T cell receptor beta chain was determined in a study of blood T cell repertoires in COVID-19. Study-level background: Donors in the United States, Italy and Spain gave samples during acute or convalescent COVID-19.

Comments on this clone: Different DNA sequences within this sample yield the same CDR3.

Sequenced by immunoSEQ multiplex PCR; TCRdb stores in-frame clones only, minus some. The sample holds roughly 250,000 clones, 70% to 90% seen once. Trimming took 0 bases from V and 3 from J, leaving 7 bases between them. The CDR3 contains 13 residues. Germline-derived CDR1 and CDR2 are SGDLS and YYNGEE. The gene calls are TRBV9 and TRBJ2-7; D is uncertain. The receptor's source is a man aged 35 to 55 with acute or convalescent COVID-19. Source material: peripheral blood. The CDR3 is CASSVGVSYEQYF. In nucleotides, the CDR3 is TGTGCCAGCAGCGTAGGTGTTAGCTACGAGCAGTACTTC.